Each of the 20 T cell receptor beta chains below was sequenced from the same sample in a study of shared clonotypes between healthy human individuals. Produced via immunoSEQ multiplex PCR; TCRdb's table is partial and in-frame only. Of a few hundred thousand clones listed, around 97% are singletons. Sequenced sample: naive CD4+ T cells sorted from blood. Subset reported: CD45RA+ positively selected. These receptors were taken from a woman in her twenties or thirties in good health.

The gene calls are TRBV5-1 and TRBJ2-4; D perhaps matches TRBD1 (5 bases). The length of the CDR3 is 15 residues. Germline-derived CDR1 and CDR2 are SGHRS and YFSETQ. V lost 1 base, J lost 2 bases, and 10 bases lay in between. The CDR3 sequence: CASSLYGAPKNIQYF. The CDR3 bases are TGCGCCAGCAGCTTGTATGGGGCACCCAAAAACATTCAGTACTTC. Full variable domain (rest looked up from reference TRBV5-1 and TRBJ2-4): KAGVTQTPRYLIKTRGQQVTLSCSPISGHRSVSWYQQTPGQGLQFLFEYFSETQRNKGNFPGRFSGRQFSNSRSEMNVSTLELGDSALYLCASSLYGAPKNIQYFGAGTRLSVL.

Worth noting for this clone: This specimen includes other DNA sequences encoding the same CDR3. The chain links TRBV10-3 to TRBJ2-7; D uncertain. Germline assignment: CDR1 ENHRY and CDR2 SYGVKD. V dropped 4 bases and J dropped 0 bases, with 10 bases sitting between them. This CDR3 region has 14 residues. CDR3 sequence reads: CAISAGQTSYEQYF. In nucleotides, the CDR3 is TGTGCCATCAGTGCCGGCCAAACCTCCTACGAGCAGTACTTC.

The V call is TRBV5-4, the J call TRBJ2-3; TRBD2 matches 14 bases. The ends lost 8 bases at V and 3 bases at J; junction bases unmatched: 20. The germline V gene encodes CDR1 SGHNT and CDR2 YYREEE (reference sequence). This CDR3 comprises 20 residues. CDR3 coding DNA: TGTGCCAGTGGCTCCGGGACTAGCGGGAGACGGGTACTAGGGACAGATACGCAGTATTTT. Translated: CASGSGTSGRRVLGTDTQYF.

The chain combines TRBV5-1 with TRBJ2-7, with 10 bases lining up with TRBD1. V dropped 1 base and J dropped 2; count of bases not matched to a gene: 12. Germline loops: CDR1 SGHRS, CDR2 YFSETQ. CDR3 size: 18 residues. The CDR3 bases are TGCGCCAGCAGCTTGTCGACGAAAGACAGGGGGCTTACCTACGAGCAGTACTTC. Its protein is CASSLSTKDRGLTYEQYF.

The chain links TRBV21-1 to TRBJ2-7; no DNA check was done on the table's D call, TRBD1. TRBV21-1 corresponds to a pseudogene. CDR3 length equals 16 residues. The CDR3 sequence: CASSKELGQGKITQYF. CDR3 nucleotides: TGTGCCAGCAGCAAAGAGCTGGGACAGGGGAAAATAACGCAGTACTTC.

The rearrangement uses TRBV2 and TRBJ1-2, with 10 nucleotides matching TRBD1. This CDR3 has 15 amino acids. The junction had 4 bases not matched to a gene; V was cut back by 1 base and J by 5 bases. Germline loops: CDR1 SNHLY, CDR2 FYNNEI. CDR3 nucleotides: TGTGCCAGCAGTGAAGGAACGGACAGGGGGTATGGCTACACCTTC. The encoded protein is CASSEGTDRGYGYTF.

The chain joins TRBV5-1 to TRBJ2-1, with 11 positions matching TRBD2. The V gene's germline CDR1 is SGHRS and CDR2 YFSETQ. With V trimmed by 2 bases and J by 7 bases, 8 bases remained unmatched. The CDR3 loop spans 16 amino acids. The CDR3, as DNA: TGCGCCAGCAGCTTTTCCGGGACTAGCGGACAAAATGAGCAGTTCTTC. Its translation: CASSFSGTSGQNEQFF.

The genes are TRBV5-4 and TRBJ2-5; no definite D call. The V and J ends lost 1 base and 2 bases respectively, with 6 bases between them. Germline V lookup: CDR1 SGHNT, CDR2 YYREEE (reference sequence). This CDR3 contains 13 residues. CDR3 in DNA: TGTGCCAGCAGCTTGAAGGTGCAAGAGACCCAGTACTTC. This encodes CASSLKVQETQYF.

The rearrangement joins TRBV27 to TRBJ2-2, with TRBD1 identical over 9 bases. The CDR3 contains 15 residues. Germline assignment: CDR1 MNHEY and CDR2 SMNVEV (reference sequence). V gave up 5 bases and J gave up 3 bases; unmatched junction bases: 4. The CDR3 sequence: CASSLTGGHTGELFF. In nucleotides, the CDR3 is TGTGCCAGCAGTCTTACAGGGGGCCACACCGGGGAGCTGTTTTTT.

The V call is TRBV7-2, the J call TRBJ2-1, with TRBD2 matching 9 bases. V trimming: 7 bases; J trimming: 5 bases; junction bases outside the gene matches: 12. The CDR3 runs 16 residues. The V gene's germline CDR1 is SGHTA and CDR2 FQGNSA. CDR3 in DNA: TGTGCCAGCATCCAAGCGGGAGGCCCATCCGACAATGAGCAGTTCTTC. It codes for CASIQAGGPSDNEQFF.

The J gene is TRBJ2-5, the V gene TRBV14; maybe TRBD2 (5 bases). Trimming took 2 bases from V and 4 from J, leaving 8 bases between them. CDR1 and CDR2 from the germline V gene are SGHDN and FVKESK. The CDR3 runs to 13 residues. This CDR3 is CASSQFEGETQYF. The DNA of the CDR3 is TGTGCCAGCAGCCAATTTGAGGGAGAGACCCAGTACTTC.

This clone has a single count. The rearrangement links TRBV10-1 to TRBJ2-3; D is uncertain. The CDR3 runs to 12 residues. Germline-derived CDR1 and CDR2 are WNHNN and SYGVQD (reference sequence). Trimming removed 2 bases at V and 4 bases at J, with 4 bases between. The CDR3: CASSESADTQYF. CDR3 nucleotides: TGCGCCAGCAGTGAGAGCGCAGATACGCAGTATTTT.

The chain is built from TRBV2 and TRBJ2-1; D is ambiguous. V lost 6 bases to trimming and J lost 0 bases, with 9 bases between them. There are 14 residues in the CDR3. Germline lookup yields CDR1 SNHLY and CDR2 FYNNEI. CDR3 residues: CASSAAPSYNEQFF. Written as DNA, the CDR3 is TGTGCCAGCAGCGCAGCCCCCTCCTACAATGAGCAGTTCTTC.

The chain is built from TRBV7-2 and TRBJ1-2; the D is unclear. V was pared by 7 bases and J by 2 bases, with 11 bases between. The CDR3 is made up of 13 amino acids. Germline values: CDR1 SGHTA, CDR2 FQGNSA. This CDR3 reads CASTQDWNYGYTF. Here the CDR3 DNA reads TGTGCCAGCACCCAGGACTGGAACTATGGCTACACCTTC. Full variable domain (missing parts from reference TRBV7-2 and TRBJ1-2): GAGVSQSPSNKVTEKGKDVELRCDPISGHTALYWYRQSLGQGLEFLIYFQGNSAPDKSGLPSDRFSAERTGGSVSTLTIQRTQQEDSAVYLCASTQDWNYGYTFGSGTRLTVV.

The CDR3 region has the DNA TGCGCCAGCAGCGAACGATCCGGGACAGGGGGCCACGGGCAGTACTTC. The encoded protein is CASSERSGTGGHGQYF. The gene calls are TRBV5-1 and TRBJ2-7; the match to TRBD1 covers 12 bases. Germline lookup yields CDR1 SGHRS and CDR2 YFSETQ. The CDR3 length is 16 residues. V dropped 4 bases and J dropped 9; count of bases not matched to a gene: 14.

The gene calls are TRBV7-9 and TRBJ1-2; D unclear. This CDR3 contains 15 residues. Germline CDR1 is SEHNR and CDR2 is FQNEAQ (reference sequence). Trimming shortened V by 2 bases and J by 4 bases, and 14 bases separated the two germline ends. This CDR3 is CASSLSSSWVYGYTF. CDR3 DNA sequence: TGTGCCAGCAGCTTAAGTTCCTCGTGGGTCTATGGCTACACCTTC.

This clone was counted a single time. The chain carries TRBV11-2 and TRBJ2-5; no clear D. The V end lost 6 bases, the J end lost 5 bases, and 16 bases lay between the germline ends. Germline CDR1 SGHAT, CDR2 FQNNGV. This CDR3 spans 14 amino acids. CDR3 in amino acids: CASRSLRTRETQYF. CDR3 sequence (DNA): TGTGCCAGCAGATCCCTACGGACCCGGGAGACCCAGTACTTC.

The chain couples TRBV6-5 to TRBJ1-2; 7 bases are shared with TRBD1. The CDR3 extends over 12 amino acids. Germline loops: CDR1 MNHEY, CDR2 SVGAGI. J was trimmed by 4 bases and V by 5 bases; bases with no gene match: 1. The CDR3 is CASSRDSYGYTF. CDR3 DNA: TGTGCCAGCAGTCGGGACAGCTATGGCTACACCTTC.

CDR3 nucleotides: TGTGCCAGCAGCCGGGACACCCCAAGAAACACCGGGGAGCTGTTTTTT. Its protein product is CASSRDTPRNTGELFF. The rearrangement uses TRBV5-5 and TRBJ2-2; D might be TRBD1 (6 bases). CDR1 is SGHKS, CDR2 YYEKEE, per germline (reference sequence). Deletions cut 4 bases from V and 2 bases from J, with 15 bases between. The CDR3 has 16 residues.

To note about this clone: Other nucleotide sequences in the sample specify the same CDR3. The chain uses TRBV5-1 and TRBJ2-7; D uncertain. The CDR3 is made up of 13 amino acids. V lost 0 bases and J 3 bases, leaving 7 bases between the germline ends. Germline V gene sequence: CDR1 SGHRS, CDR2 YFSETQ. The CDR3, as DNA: TGCGCCAGCAGCTTGGGACAAATCTACGAGCAGTACTTC. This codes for CASSLGQIYEQYF.